These 7 T cell receptor beta chains were sequenced from one sample in a study of cytotoxic CD8 clonotypes in ibrutinib-treated CLL. Method: immunoSEQ multiplex PCR; TCRdb's copy keeps in-frame clones and lacks some. Of 15,000 to 20,000 clones in the sample, 65% to 70% were seen once. Specimen: PBMCs, collected before ibrutinib treatment. The receptors shown here come from a human donor with chronic lymphocytic leukemia.

The CDR3 nucleotides are TGTGCCAGCAGCCCCGGGACAGATCTCGAGCAGTACTTC. Its protein is CASSPGTDLEQYF. The genes are TRBV9 and TRBJ2-7; TRBD1 matches 7 bases. V was clipped by 4 bases and J by 6 bases; unmatched bases: 7. Germline lookup yields CDR1 SGDLS and CDR2 YYNGEE. The CDR3 contains 13 residues.

V gene TRBV7-2 combines with J gene TRBJ1-5; D remains unclear. The CDR3 length is 12 residues. The germline CDR1 and CDR2 sequences are SGHTA and FQGNSA. Trimming removed 5 bases from V and 4 bases from J, with 6 bases in between. CDR3 amino acids: CASSPLNQPQHF. For the CDR3, the DNA is TGTGCCAGCAGCCCATTAAATCAGCCCCAGCATTTT.

This chain connects TRBV7-9 to TRBJ1-2; D might be TRBD1 (6 bases). V gave up 1 base and J gave up 6 bases, with 12 bases separating them. The CDR3 runs 14 residues. Germline CDR1 and CDR2: SEHNR and FQNEAQ (reference sequence). CDR3 coding DNA: TGTGCCAGCAGCTTAGGAGGGGGGGCTGATGGCTACACCTTC. Translation gives CASSLGGGADGYTF.

CDR3 coding DNA: TGTGCCAGCAGTTACTCGGGACTAGCGCAAGAGACCCAGTACTTC. The encoded protein is CASSYSGLAQETQYF. The rearrangement links TRBV6-5 to TRBJ2-5; 10 nucleotides agree with TRBD2. Germline CDR1 is MNHEY and CDR2 is SVGAGI. V shed 0 bases and J 2 bases; nucleotides not matched to a gene: 0. The CDR3 length is 15 residues.

The chain employs TRBV6-1 and TRBJ2-1; 11 positions agree with TRBD2. Per the germline V gene, CDR1 is MNHNS and CDR2 is SASEGT. There are 15 residues in the CDR3. V shed 2 bases and J 6 bases; nucleotides not matched to a gene: 3. CDR3 in amino acids: CASSEPLAGGNEQFF. CDR3 nucleotide sequence: TGTGCCAGCAGTGAACCCCTAGCGGGGGGCAATGAGCAGTTCTTC.

This chain links TRBV7-8 with TRBJ2-5; TRBD1 might be the D (5 bases). Trimming shortened V by 5 bases and J by 1 base, and 11 bases separated the two germline ends. CDR1 is SGHVS, CDR2 FQNEAQ, per germline. This CDR3 comprises 14 residues. CDR3 sequence (DNA): TGTGCCAGCAGCGCCCCAGGGATCCAAGAGACCCAGTACTTC. It translates to CASSAPGIQETQYF.

In this sample, this clone turned up once. The chain recombines TRBV27 with TRBJ1-1; D is possibly TRBD1 (5 bases). The germline V gene has CDR1 MNHEY and CDR2 SMNVEV (reference sequence). The V end was cut by 6 bases, the J end by 1 base, with 12 bases between. This CDR3 has 14 residues. DNA of the CDR3: TGTGCCAGCAGACCTCAGGGTTGGAACACTGAAGCTTTCTTT. The encoded protein is CASRPQGWNTEAFF.